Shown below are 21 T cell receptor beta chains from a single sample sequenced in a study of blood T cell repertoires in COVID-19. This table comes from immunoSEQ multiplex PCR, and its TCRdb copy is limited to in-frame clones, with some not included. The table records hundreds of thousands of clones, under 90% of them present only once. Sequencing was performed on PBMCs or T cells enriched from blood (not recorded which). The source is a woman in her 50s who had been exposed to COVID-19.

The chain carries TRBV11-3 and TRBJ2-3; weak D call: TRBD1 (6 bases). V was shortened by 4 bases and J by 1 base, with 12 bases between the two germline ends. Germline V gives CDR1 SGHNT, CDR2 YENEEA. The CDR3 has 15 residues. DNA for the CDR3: TGTGCCAGCAGCTATACAGGGTTGGGCACAGATACGCAGTATTTT. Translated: CASSYTGLGTDTQYF. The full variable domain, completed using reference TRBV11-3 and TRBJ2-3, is EAGVVQSPRYKIIEKKQPVAFWCNPISGHNTLYWYLQNLGQGPELLIRYENEEAVDDSQLPKDRFSAERLKGVDSTLKIQPAELGDSAVYLCASSYTGLGTDTQYFGPGTRLTVL.

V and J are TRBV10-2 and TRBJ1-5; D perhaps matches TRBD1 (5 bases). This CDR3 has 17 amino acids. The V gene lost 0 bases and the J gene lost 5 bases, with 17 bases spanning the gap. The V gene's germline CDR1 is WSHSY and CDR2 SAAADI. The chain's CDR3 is CASSESIPGGSYQPQHF. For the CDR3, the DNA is TGCGCCAGCAGTGAGTCGATTCCCGGGGGAAGTTATCAGCCCCAGCATTTT.

This chain's CDR3 is CASSYTIPGEQYF. In nucleotides, the CDR3 is TGTGCCAGCAGTTATACTATCCCGGGGGAGCAGTACTTC. V gene TRBV6-2 or TRBV6-3 combines with J gene TRBJ2-7; a possible D gene is TRBD2 (5 bases). The V end was cut by 3 bases, the J end by 7 bases, with 13 bases between. Germline V gene data show CDR1 as MNHEY and CDR2 as SVGEGT. The CDR3 spans 13 residues.

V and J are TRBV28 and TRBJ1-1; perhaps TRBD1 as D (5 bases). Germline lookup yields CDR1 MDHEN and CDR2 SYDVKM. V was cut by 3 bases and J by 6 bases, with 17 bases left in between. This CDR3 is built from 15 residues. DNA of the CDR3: TGTGCCAGCAGTTTGACCTTTTCGCTCAGGGCTGAAGCTTTCTTT. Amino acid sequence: CASSLTFSLRAEAFF.

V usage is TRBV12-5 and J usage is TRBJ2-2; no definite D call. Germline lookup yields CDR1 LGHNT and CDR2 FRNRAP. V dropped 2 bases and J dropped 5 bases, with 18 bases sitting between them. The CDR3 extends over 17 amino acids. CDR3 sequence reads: CASGLLTVGLRTGELFF. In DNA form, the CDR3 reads TGTGCTAGTGGTTTGCTAACGGTGGGTCTGCGGACCGGGGAGCTGTTTTTT.

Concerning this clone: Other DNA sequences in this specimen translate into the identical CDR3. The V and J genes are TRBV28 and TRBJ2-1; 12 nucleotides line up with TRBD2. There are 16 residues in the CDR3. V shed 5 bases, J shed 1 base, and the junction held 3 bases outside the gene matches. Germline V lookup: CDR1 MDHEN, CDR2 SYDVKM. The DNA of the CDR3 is TGTGCCAGCAGTCCTAGCGGGGGGGCGTCCTACAATGAGCAGTTCTTC. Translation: CASSPSGGASYNEQFF. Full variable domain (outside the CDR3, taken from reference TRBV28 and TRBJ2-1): DVKVTQSSRYLVKRTGEKVFLECVQDMDHENMFWYRQDPGLGLRLIYFSYDVKMKEKGDIPEGYSVSREKKERFSLILESASTNQTSMYLCASSPSGGASYNEQFFGPGTRLTVL.

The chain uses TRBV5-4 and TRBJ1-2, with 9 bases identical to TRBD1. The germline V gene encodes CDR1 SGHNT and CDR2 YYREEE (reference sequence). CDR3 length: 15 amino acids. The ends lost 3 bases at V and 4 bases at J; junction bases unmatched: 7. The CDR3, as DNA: TGTGCCAGCAGCTCTAGGACAGGGGAACTCTATGGCTACACCTTC. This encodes CASSSRTGELYGYTF.

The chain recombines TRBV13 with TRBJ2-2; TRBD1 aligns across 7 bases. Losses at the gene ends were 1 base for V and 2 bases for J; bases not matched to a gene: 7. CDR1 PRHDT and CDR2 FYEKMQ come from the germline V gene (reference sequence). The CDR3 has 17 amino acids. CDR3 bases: TGTGCCAGCAGCTTAGAAGGGCCAGGGGGAAACACCGGGGAGCTGTTTTTT. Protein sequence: CASSLEGPGGNTGELFF.

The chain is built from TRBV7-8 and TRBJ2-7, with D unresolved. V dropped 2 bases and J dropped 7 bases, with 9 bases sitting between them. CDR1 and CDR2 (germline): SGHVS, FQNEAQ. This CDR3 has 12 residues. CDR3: CASSLRHPEQYF. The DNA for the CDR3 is TGTGCCAGCAGCTTACGACACCCGGAGCAGTACTTC.

CDR3 residues: CASSPNRRNQPQHF. The DNA for the CDR3 is TGTGCCAGCTCACCGAACAGACGAAATCAGCCCCAGCATTTT. The chain carries TRBV18 and TRBJ1-5; D is ambiguous. V was pared by 3 bases and J by 4 bases, with 10 bases between. The germline gives CDR1 KGHSH, CDR2 LQKENI. The CDR3 contains 14 residues.

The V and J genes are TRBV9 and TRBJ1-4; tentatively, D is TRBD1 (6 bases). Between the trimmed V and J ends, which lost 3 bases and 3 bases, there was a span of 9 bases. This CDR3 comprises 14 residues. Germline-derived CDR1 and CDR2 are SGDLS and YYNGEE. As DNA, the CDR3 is TGTGCCAGCAGCGAGGGGGTTGCTAATGAAAAACTGTTTTTT. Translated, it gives CASSEGVANEKLFF.

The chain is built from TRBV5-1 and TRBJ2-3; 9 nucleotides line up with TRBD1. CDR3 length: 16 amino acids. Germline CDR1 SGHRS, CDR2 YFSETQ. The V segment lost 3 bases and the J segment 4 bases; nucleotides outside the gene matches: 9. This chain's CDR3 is CASSSSGTGPADTQYF. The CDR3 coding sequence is TGCGCCAGCAGCTCCTCCGGGACAGGGCCCGCAGATACGCAGTATTTT.

The CDR3, as DNA: TGTGCCAGCAGTTACGGGACAGCCTCTGGGGCCAACGTCCTGACTTTC. Protein product: CASSYGTASGANVLTF. This chain links TRBV6-2 or TRBV6-3 with TRBJ2-6; 7 nucleotides agree with TRBD1. The CDR3 runs 16 residues. The germline CDR1 and CDR2 sequences are MNHEY and SVGEGT. Trimming cost V 2 bases and J 0 bases; bases outside gene matches: 1.

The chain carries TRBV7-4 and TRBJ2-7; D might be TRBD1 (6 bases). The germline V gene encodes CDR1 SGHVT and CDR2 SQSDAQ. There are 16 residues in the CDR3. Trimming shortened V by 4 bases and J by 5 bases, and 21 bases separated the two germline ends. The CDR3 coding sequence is TGTGCCAGCAGCTCCCAACAGGGCTGCCTCAGGGACGAGCAGTACTTC. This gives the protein CASSSQQGCLRDEQYF.

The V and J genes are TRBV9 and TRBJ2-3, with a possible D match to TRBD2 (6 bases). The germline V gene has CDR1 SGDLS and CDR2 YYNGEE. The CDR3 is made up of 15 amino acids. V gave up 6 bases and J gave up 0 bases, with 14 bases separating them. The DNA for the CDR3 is TGTGCCAGCACTAAAGCGGAGGGGAGCACAGATACGCAGTATTTT. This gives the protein CASTKAEGSTDTQYF.

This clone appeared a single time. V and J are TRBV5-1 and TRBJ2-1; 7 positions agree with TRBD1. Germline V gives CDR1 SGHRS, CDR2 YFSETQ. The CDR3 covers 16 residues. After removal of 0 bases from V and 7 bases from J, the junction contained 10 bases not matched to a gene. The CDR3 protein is CASSLDPGTAKNEQFF. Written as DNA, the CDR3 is TGCGCCAGCAGCTTGGATCCCGGGACAGCTAAGAATGAGCAGTTCTTC.

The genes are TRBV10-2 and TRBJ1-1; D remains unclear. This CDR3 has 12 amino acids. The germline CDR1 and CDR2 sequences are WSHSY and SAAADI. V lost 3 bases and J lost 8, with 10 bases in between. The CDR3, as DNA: TGCGCCAGCAGTGACCCCCCGGGGGAAGCTTTCTTT. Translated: CASSDPPGEAFF.

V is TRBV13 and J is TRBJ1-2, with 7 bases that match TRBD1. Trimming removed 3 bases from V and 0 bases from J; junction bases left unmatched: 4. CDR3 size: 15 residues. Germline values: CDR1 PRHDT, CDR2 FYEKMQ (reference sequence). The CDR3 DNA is TGTGCCAGCAGCTTGGACAGGAAACCTAACTATGGCTACACCTTC. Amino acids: CASSLDRKPNYGYTF.

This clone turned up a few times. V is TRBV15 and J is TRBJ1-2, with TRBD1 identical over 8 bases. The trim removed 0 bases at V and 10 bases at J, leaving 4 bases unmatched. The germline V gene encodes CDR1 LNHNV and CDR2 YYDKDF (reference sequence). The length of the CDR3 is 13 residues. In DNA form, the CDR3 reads TGTGCCACCAGCAGAGACAGGGACAGGTTCTACACCTTC. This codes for CATSRDRDRFYTF. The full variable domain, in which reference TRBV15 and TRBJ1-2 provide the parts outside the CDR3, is DAMVIQNPRYQVTQFGKPVTLSCSQTLNHNVMYWYQQKSSQAPKLLFHYYDKDFNNEADTPDNFQSRRPNTSFCFLDIRSPGLGDTAMYLCATSRDRDRFYTFGSGTRLTVV.

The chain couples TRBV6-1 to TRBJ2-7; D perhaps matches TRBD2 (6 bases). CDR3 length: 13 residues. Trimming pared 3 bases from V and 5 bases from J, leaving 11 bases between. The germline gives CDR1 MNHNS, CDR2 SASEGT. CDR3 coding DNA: TGTGCCAGCAGTGACGACGGGAGCCACGAGCAGTACTTC. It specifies CASSDDGSHEQYF.

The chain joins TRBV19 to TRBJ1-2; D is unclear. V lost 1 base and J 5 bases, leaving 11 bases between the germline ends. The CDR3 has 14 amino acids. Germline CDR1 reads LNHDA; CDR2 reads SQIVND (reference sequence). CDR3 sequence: CASSIAPEGYGYTF. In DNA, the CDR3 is TGTGCCAGTAGTATAGCCCCGGAGGGTTATGGCTACACCTTC.